This T cell receptor (beta chain) was identified in a study of STAT5B mutations in CD4+ large granular lymphocyte leukemia. In the study overall: Among healthy donors, a particular HLA allele went with more CDR3 'QG' motifs.

Whole-study results and caveats: The CD4+ versus CD8+ T-LGLL clonality difference may reflect limited sample size.

Germline CDR1 is SNHLY and CDR2 is FYNNEI. The V and J ends lost 6 bases and 1 base respectively, with 9 bases between them. The CDR3 has 13 amino acids. The authors' processing: Lowest detectable productive clonotype frequency was 2.59 x 10-5. Sequenced by immunoSEQ multiplex PCR; TCRdb stores in-frame clones only, minus some. V, J and clone size were drawn from that table, and D and trimming were deduced from the DNA. Here the sample spans about 32,000 clones, around 81% being singletons. Regarding this clone: Its antigen is currently unknown.

The source of this sequence is a human donor in good health. J is TRBJ1-1 and V is TRBV2; D is possibly TRBD1 (5 bases). Sequenced material: CD4+ T cells from blood buffy coats. As DNA, the CDR3 is TGTGCCAGCAGCTTCAGGGAGAACACTGAAGCTTTCTTT. Protein: CASSFRENTEAFF.